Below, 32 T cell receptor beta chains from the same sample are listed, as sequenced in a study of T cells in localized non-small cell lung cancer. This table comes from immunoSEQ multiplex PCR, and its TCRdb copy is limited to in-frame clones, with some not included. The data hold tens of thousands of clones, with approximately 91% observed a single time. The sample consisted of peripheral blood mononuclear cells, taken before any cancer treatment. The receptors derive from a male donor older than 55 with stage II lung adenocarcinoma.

CDR3: CASSWDSPRAYEQYF. In DNA form, the CDR3 reads TGCGCCAGCAGCTGGGACAGTCCTCGCGCATACGAGCAGTACTTC. The rearrangement links TRBV5-1 to TRBJ2-7; TRBD1 aligns across 7 bases. Germline V gives CDR1 SGHRS, CDR2 YFSETQ. CDR3 size: 15 residues. The V segment lost 3 bases and the J segment 4 bases; nucleotides outside the gene matches: 10.

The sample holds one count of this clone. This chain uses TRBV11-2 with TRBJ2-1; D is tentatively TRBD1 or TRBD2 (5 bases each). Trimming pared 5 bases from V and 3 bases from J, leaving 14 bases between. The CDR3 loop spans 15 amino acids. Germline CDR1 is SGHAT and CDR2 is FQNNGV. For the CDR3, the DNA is TGTGCCAGCAGCCGTCCCCGGGGCCTCTACAATGAGCAGTTCTTC. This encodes CASSRPRGLYNEQFF.

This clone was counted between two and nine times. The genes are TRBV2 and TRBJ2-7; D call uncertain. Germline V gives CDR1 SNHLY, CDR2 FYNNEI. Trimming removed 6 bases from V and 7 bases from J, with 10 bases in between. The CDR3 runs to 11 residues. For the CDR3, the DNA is TGTGCCAGCAGCTATCAAGAGGAGCAGTACTTC. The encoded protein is CASSYQEEQYF. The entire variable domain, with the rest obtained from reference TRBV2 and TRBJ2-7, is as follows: EPEVTQTPSHQVTQMGQEVILRCVPISNHLYFYWYRQILGQKVEFLVSFYNNEISEKSEIFDDQFSVERPDGSNFTLKIRSTKLEDSAMYFCASSYQEEQYFGPGTRLTVT.

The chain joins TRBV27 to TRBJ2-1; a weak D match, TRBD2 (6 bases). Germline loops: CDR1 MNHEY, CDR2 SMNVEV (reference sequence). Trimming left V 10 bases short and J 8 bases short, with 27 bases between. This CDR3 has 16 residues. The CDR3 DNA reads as TGTGCCACCCACCGGAGGGGCGGGATTGTTTCGGATGAGCAGTTCTTC. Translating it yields CATHRRGGIVSDEQFF.

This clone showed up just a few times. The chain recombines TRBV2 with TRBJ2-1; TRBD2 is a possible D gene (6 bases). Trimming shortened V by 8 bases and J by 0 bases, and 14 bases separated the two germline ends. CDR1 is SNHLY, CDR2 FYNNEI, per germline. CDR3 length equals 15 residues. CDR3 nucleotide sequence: TGTGCCAGCGGAGAGGGACTGAGCTCCTACAATGAGCAGTTCTTC. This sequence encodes CASGEGLSSYNEQFF. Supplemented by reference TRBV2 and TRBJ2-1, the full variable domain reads EPEVTQTPSHQVTQMGQEVILRCVPISNHLYFYWYRQILGQKVEFLVSFYNNEISEKSEIFDDQFSVERPDGSNFTLKIRSTKLEDSAMYFCASGEGLSSYNEQFFGPGTRLTVL.

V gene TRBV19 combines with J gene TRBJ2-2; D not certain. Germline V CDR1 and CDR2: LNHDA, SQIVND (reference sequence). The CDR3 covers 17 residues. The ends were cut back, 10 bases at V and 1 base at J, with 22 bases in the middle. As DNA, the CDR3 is TGTGCCACCACAAGCCCCCAACACCCCGAGAACACCGGGGAGCTGTTTTTT. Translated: CATTSPQHPENTGELFF.

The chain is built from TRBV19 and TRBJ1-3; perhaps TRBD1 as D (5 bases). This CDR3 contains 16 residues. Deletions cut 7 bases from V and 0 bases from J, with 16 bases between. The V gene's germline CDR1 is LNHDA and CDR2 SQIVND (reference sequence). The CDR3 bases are TGTGCCAGTACCGGACCGGGACCTGTCTCTGGAAACACCATATATTTT. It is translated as CASTGPGPVSGNTIYF. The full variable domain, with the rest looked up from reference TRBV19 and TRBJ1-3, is DGGITQSPKYLFRKEGQNVTLSCEQNLNHDAMYWYRQDPGQGLRLIYYSQIVNDFQKGDIAEGYSVSREKKESFPLTVTSAQKNPTAFYLCASTGPGPVSGNTIYFGEGSWLTVV.

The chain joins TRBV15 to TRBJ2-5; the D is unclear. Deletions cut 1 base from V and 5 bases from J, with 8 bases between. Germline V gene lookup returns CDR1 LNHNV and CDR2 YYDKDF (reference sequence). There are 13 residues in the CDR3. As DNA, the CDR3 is TGTGCCACCAGCAGAGGGGGATGGGAGACCCAGTACTTC. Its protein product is CATSRGGWETQYF.

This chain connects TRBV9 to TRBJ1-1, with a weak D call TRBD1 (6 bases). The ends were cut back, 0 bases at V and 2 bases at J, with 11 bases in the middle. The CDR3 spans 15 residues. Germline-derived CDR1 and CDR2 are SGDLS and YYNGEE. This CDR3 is CASSVGTGSNTEAFF. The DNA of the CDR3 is TGTGCCAGCAGCGTAGGAACAGGGTCCAACACTGAAGCTTTCTTT.

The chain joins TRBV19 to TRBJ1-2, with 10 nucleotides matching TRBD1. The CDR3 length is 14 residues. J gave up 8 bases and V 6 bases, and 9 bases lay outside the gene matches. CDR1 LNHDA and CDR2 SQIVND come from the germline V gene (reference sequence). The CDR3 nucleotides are TGTGCCAGTAGCCCCGACAGGGGGCGAGGGGGCTACACCTTC. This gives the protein CASSPDRGRGGYTF.

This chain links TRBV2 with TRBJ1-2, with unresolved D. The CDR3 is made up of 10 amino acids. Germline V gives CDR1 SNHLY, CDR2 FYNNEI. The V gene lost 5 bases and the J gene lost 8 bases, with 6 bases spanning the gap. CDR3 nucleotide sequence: TGTGCCAGCAGTATGAGGGGCTACACCTTC. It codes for CASSMRGYTF.

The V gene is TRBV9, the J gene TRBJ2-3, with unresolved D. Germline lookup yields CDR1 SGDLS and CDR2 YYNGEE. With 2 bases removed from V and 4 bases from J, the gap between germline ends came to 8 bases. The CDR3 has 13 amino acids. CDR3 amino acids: CASSVPVSDTQYF. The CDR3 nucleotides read TGTGCCAGCAGCGTCCCCGTTTCAGATACGCAGTATTTT.

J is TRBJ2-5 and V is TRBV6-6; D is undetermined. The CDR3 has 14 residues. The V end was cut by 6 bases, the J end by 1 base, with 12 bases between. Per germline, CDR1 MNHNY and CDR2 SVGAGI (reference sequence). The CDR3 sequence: CASRGDLVQETQYF. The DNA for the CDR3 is TGTGCCAGCAGGGGTGATTTAGTCCAAGAGACCCAGTACTTC.

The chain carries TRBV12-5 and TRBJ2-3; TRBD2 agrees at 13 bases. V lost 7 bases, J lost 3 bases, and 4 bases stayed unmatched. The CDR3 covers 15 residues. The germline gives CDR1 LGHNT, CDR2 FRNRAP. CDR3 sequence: CASASGLAGTDTQYF. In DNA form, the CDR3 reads TGTGCTAGTGCCTCGGGACTAGCGGGAACAGATACGCAGTATTTT.

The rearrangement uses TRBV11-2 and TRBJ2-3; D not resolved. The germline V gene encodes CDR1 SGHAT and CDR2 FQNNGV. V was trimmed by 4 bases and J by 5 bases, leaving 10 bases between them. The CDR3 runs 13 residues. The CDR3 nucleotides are TGTGCCAGCAGCTCTGAAAGCGAAGATACGCAGTATTTT. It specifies CASSSESEDTQYF.

CDR3 in DNA: TGTGCCAGCAGCGGCTACGGTGTCTCCTACAATGAGCAGTTCTTC. It encodes CASSGYGVSYNEQFF. The genes are TRBV9 and TRBJ2-1; the D is unclear. The V gene's germline CDR1 is SGDLS and CDR2 YYNGEE. CDR3 size: 15 residues. Trimming stripped 3 bases from V and 0 bases from J, with 10 bases between.

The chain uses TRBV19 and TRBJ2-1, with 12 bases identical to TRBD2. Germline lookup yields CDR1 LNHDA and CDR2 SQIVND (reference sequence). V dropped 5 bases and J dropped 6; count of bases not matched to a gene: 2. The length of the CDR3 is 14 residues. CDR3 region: CASSQTSGSNEQFF. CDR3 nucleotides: TGTGCCAGTAGTCAGACTAGCGGGAGCAATGAGCAGTTCTTC.

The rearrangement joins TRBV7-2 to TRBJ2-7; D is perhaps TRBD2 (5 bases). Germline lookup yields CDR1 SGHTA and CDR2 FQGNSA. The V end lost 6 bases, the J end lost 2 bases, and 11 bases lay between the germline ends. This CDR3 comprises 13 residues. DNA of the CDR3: TGTGCCAGCAGATCAGAGGGCCCCTACGAGCAGTACTTC. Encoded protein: CASRSEGPYEQYF.

CDR3 sequence: CASSLSAGSFSEQYF. In DNA, the CDR3 is TGTGCCAGCAGCTTATCGGCGGGGTCCTTCTCCGAGCAGTACTTC. V usage is TRBV5-5 and J usage is TRBJ2-7; maybe TRBD2 (6 bases). Germline V gene lookup returns CDR1 SGHKS and CDR2 YYEKEE (reference sequence). The ends were cut back, 2 bases at V and 6 bases at J, with 18 bases in the middle. The CDR3 loop spans 15 amino acids.

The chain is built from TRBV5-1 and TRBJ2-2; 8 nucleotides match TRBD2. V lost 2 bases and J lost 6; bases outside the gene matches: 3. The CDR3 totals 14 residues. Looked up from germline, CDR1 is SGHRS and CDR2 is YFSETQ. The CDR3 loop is CASSFAGGPGELFF. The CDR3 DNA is TGCGCCAGCAGCTTTGCGGGAGGACCCGGGGAGCTGTTTTTT.

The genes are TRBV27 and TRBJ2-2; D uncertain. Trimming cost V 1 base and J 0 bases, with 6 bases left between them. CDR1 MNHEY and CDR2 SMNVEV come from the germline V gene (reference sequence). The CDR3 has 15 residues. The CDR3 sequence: CASSLYQANTGELFF. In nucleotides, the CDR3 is TGTGCCAGCAGTTTATATCAGGCGAACACCGGGGAGCTGTTTTTT.

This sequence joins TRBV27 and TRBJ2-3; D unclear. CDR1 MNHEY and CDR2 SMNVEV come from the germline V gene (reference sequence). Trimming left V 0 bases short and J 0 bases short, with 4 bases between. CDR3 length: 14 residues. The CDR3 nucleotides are TGTGCCAGCAGTTTATCTTCTAGCACAGATACGCAGTATTTT. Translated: CASSLSSSTDTQYF.

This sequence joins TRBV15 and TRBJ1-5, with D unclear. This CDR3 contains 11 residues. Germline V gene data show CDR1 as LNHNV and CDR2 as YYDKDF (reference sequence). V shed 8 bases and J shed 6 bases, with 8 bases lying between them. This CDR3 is CATSGIQPQHF. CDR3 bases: TGTGCCACCTCGGGGATTCAGCCCCAGCATTTT.

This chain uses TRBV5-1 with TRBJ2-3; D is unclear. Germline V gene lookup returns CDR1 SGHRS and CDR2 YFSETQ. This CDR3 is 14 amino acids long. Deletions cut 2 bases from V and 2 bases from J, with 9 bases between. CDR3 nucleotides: TGCGCCAGCAGCTTACGAAGAGTCACAGATACGCAGTATTTT. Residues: CASSLRRVTDTQYF.

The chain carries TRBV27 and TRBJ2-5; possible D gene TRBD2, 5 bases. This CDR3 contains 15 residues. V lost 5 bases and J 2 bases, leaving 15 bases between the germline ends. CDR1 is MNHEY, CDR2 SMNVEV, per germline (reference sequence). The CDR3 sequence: CASSTPLGGQETQYF. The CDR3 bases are TGTGCCAGCAGTACCCCACTAGGAGGACAAGAGACCCAGTACTTC.

The CDR3 sequence: CASSHRVYEQYF. The CDR3 bases are TGTGCCAGCAGCCACAGGGTTTACGAGCAGTACTTC. The V gene is TRBV7-8, the J gene TRBJ2-7, with D tentatively TRBD1 (6 bases). Germline V gene sequence: CDR1 SGHVS, CDR2 FQNEAQ. There are 12 residues in the CDR3. V was trimmed by 5 bases and J by 4 bases, leaving 9 bases between them.

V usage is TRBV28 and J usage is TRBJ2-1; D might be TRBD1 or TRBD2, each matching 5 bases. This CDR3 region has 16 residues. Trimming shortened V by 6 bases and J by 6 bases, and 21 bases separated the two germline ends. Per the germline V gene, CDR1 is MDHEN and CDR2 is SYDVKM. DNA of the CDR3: TGTGCCAGCAGAAGGGGAGAGAGGGTATATACCAATGAGCAGTTCTTC. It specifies CASRRGERVYTNEQFF.

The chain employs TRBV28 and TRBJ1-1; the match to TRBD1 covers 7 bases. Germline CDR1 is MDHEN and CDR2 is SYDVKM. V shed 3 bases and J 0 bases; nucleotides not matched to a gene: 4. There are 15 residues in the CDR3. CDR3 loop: CASSLAGGVNTEAFF. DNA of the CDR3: TGTGCCAGCAGTTTGGCAGGGGGAGTGAACACTGAAGCTTTCTTT.

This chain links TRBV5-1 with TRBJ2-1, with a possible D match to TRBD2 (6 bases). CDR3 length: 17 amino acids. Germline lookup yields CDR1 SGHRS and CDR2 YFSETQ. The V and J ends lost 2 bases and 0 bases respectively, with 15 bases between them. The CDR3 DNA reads TGCGCCAGCAGCTTTTCGGGACTCGTAAGCTCCTACAATGAGCAGTTCTTC. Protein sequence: CASSFSGLVSSYNEQFF.

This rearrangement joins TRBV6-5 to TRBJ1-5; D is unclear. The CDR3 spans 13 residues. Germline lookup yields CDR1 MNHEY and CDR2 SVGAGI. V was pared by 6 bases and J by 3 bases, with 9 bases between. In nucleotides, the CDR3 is TGTGCCAGCAGGTTCAGCAACAATCAGCCCCAGCATTTT. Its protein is CASRFSNNQPQHF.

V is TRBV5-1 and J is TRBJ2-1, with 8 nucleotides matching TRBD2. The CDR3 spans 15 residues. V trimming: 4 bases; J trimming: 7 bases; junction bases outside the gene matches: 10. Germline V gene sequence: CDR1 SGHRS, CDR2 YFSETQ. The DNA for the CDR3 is TGCGCCAGCAGCGTGGTGGCGGGAGGATCTAATGAGCAGTTCTTC. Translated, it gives CASSVVAGGSNEQFF. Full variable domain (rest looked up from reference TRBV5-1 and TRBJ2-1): KAGVTQTPRYLIKTRGQQVTLSCSPISGHRSVSWYQQTPGQGLQFLFEYFSETQRNKGNFPGRFSGRQFSNSRSEMNVSTLELGDSALYLCASSVVAGGSNEQFFGPGTRLTVL.

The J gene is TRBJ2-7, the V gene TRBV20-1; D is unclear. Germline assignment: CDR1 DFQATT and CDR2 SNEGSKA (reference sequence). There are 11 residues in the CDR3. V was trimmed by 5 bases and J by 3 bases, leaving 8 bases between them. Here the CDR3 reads CSAEPGYEQYF. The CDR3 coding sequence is TGCAGTGCTGAACCTGGCTACGAGCAGTACTTC.